The entry that follows covers one T cell receptor (beta chain) sequence. Antigen specificity is unknown. Assay used: immunoSEQ multiplex PCR; TCRdb lists only in-frame clones, some missing. The table has 130,000 or so clones, around 94% seen once. The record originates from a study of T cell responses to AZD1222 COVID-19 vaccine. Study information: Pooled together were second doses at about 4 or about 12 weeks. Study results and caveats: There were vaccine-associated CD4 TCRs across spike, dominant at 160-218 and 743-854. A rise in Spike-specific TCR breadth and depth followed two AZD1222 doses. Reports indicate that nearly half of spike-specific TCRs are directed at unmutated variant regions.

The CDR3 totals 13 residues. CDR1 SGHAT and CDR2 FQNNGV come from the germline V gene. With 1 base clipped from V and 5 bases from J, the junction kept 0 bases outside the gene matches. The chain is built from TRBV11-2 and TRBJ1-2; TRBD1 aligns across 8 bases. The sample was peripheral blood, taken on day 0 of AZD1222 vaccination. The receptor comes from an adult in good health. The CDR3 reads CASSLGQGYGYTF. The CDR3 DNA reads as TGTGCCAGCAGCTTAGGACAGGGGTATGGCTACACCTTC.